This T cell receptor beta chain comes out of a study of blood T cell repertoires in COVID-19. Study in general: Sites across the United States, Italy and Spain contributed samples from acute and convalescent COVID-19. T cells, B-cell-depleted T cells, or PBMCs provided the cDNA or gDNA that served as material.

Enrolment of Seattle patients took place during active infection, and they were followed longitudinally. V lost 3 bases to trimming and J lost 1 base, with 8 bases between them. CDR1 and CDR2 from the germline V gene are KGHDR and SFDVKD. CDR3 length: 14 residues. Method: immunoSEQ multiplex PCR; TCRdb's copy keeps in-frame clones and lacks some. Counted here are hundreds of thousands of clones, 80% to 90% occurring once; the ten biggest clones make up around 13%. Sequencing was performed on peripheral blood. This chain joins TRBV24-1 and TRBJ2-5; D not certain. This clonotype was sampled from a woman in her 70s with COVID-19, enrolled during active disease. The CDR3 DNA follows: TGTGCCACCAGTGATCCGGTAACCCAAGAGACCCAGTACTTC. It translates to CATSDPVTQETQYF.